This TCR beta chain comes out of a study of T cell changes during pregnancy in multiple sclerosis. This clone appeared a single time. Germline CDR1 and CDR2: SGHRS and YFSETQ. The CDR3 runs 15 residues. Trimming took 0 bases from V and 2 from J, leaving 12 bases between them. Clones were sequenced by immunoSEQ multiplex PCR, and TCRdb holds only the in-frame ones, with some missing. The table records around 33,000 clones, almost 90% of them present only once. The specimen comprised CD4+ T cells from peripheral blood mononuclear cells, sampled in the third trimester of pregnancy. This sequence originates from a female donor in good health, enrolled as a control in a pregnancy study. The chain joins TRBV5-1 to TRBJ2-7; maybe TRBD2 (6 bases). This CDR3 is CASSLAVGGAYEQYF. DNA of the CDR3: TGCGCCAGCAGCTTGGCGGTAGGAGGGGCCTACGAGCAGTACTTC. The full variable domain, in which reference TRBV5-1 and TRBJ2-7 provide the parts outside the CDR3, is KAGVTQTPRYLIKTRGQQVTLSCSPISGHRSVSWYQQTPGQGLQFLFEYFSETQRNKGNFPGRFSGRQFSNSRSEMNVSTLELGDSALYLCASSLAVGGAYEQYFGPGTRLTVT.